This T cell receptor (beta chain) was captured in a study of Ad26.COV2.S vaccination and SARS-CoV-2 variants. Study at large: Within the COV1001 Ad26.COV2.S trial arm, the donor was enrolled.

Some clones are missing from TCRdb's copy, which holds only in-frame ones; the method was immunoSEQ multiplex PCR. Of more than 300,000 clones detected, around 88% appear once; the ten largest clones hold 5%. Sample treatment: some 19 received Ad26.COV2.S at low or high dose, single or two shots; about 5 received placebo; per-sample allocation not given. Day 63 after the first vaccine or placebo injection was the time point for sampling. This specimen was peripheral blood, taken in a trial of Ad26.COV2.S vaccine versus placebo. This clonotype originated in a person between 18 and 65 years old who received the Ad26.COV2.S COVID-19 vaccine or a placebo.

CDR3 DNA sequence: TGTGCCAGTAGTCTGGCAGTTAGCAGCCTAGCCAAAAACATTCAGTACTTC. It codes for CASSLAVSSLAKNIQYF. This sequence joins TRBV19 and TRBJ2-4; D remains unclear. V gave up 5 bases and J gave up 0 bases, with 17 bases separating them. This CDR3 spans 17 amino acids. The germline gives CDR1 LNHDA, CDR2 SQIVND (reference sequence).